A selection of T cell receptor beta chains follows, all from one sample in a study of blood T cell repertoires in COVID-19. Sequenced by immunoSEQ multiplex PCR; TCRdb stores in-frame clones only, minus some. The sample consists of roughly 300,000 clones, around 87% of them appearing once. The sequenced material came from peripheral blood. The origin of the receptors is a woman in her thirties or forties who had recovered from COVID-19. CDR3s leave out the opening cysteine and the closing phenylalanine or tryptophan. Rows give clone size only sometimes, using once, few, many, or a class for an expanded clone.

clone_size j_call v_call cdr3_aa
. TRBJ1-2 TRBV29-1 SVDGQGADGYT
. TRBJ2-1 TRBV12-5 ASGLALGGGPPNEQF
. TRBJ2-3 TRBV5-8 ASSFVAGRDTQY
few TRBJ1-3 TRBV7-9 ASGALQGVGNTIY
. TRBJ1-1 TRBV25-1 ASSRTGFRVNTEAF
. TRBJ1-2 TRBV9 ASSVTQEERDHGYT
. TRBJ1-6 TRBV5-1 ASSSGQGDSPLH
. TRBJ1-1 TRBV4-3 ASSYAGGGEAF
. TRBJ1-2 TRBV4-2 ASSQDRAGGNYGYT
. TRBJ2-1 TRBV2 ASSGLAGAEQF
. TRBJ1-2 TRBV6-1 ASSEGTRIYGYT
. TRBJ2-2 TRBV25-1 ASSGQGATGELF
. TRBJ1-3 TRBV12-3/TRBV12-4 ASTRGGNTIY
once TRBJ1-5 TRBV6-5 ASSYSGESNQPQH
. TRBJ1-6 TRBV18 ASSLRGQDNNSPLH
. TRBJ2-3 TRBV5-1 ASSLGADTQY
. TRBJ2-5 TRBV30 AWSGLSQETQY
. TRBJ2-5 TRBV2 ASSPGLAGGQETQY
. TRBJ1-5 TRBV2 ASSGSHAGGQPQH
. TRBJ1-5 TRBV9 ASSVDIYTQPQH
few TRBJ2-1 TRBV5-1 ASSPLSGGPYNEQF
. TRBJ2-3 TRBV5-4 ASRSRGDTQY
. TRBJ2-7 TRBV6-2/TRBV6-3 ASSYGGPGGREQY
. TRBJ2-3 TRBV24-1 ATSDTGRAGFSTDTQY
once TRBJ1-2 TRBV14 ASSAGLRNGYT
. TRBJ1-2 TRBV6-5 ASSSDRTGGIYGYT
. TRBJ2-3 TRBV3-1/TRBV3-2 ASSQQPITDTQY
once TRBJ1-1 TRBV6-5 ATHKGANTEAF
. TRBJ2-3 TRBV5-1 ASSLGQFLSTDTQY
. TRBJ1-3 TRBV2 ASSGDSSGNTIY
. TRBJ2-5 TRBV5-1 ASSLVGAGGGETQY
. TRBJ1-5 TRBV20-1 SAGQGATQH
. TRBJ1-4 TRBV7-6 ASSLWTGEDEKLF
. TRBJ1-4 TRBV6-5 ASGGGEKLF